This T cell receptor (beta chain) appears in the sequencing data of a study of blood T cell repertoires in COVID-19. Study context: From the United States, Italy and Spain came samples of acute and convalescent COVID-19. Sources were T cells, B-cell-depleted T cells, or PBMCs; the material itself was cDNA or gDNA.

J lost 5 bases, V lost 4 bases, and 16 bases had no gene match. Germline-derived CDR1 and CDR2 are SGHRS and YFSETQ. The CDR3 extends over 17 amino acids. This clone was counted a few times. TCRdb's table, derived via immunoSEQ multiplex PCR, lists solely in-frame clones and lacks some. The table has 100,000 to 150,000 clones, about 80% seen once. The material sequenced was peripheral blood. V gene TRBV5-1 combines with J gene TRBJ1-1, with 8 bases matching TRBD1. The clonotype was recovered from a woman aged 50 to 65 with acute or convalescent COVID-19. Written as DNA, the CDR3 is TGCGCCAGCAGCCCTGGGGCGTTCGCTCAGGGGGCAACTGAAGCTTTCTTT. It codes for CASSPGAFAQGATEAFF.